The 7 T cell receptor beta chains listed next were all sequenced from one sample in a study of blood T cell repertoires in COVID-19. Assay used: immunoSEQ multiplex PCR; TCRdb lists only in-frame clones, some missing. The sample lists some 670,000 clones; 85% to 90% were seen once. What was sequenced was peripheral blood. The receptor set was obtained from a woman under 30 with acute or convalescent COVID-19.

V usage is TRBV2 and J usage is TRBJ1-6; perhaps TRBD1 as D (6 bases). Germline V gene sequence: CDR1 SNHLY, CDR2 FYNNEI. V shed 4 bases and J shed 9 bases, with 10 bases lying between them. The length of the CDR3 is 13 residues. CDR3: CASSAGEGSPLHF. The CDR3 nucleotides are TGTGCCAGCAGTGCAGGGGAGGGTTCACCCCTCCACTTT.

V and J are TRBV29-1 and TRBJ2-5; TRBD1 aligns across 7 bases. Germline assignment: CDR1 SQVTM and CDR2 ANQGSEA. This CDR3 spans 15 amino acids. With V trimmed by 3 bases and J by 1 base, 8 bases remained unmatched. In nucleotides, the CDR3 is TGCAGCGTTGACGGGACAGAGCCAGCCCAAGAGACCCAGTACTTC. As protein: CSVDGTEPAQETQYF.

This sequence joins TRBV28 and TRBJ1-5; no definite D call. The CDR3 consists of 14 residues. CDR1 MDHEN and CDR2 SYDVKM come from the germline V gene. Trimming removed 6 bases from V and 2 bases from J, with 11 bases in between. CDR3: CASSPSGGNQPQHF. The CDR3 region has the DNA TGTGCCAGCAGCCCCAGCGGCGGCAATCAGCCCCAGCATTTT.

Only a few counts were recorded for this clone. The chain joins TRBV15 to TRBJ2-7, with 8 bases fitting TRBD1. Germline V CDR1 and CDR2: LNHNV, YYDKDF (reference sequence). The V gene end was trimmed by 3 bases and the J gene end by 7 bases; junction bases not matched to a gene: 8. This CDR3 region has 14 residues. CDR3 sequence reads: CATSRDRELGEQYF. The CDR3 coding sequence is TGTGCCACCAGCAGGGACAGGGAACTTGGAGAGCAGTACTTC.

The count of this clone is one. The chain links TRBV28 to TRBJ1-2, with 9 nucleotides matching TRBD1. Per the germline V gene, CDR1 is MDHEN and CDR2 is SYDVKM. V shed 5 bases, J shed 4 bases, and the junction held 8 bases outside the gene matches. The CDR3 runs to 15 residues. The CDR3 DNA follows: TGTGCCAGCAGTGCCGCGACAGGGGGGGCCTATGGCTACACCTTC. This sequence encodes CASSAATGGAYGYTF.

The V call is TRBV12-3 or TRBV12-4, the J call TRBJ1-1; unclear D gene. Trimming shortened V by 3 bases and J by 10 bases, and 15 bases separated the two germline ends. The CDR3 sequence is 13 residues long. The CDR3 here is CASSLRADLGAFF. The CDR3, as DNA: TGTGCCAGCAGTTTGAGGGCAGACTTGGGAGCTTTCTTT.

The chain is built from TRBV20-1 and TRBJ1-1; 11 positions match TRBD1. CDR1 is DFQATT, CDR2 SNEGSKA, per germline (reference sequence). V gave up 3 bases and J gave up 5 bases; unmatched junction bases: 5. This CDR3 is 14 amino acids long. CDR3: CSASPGQGGTEAFF. The DNA of the CDR3 is TGCAGTGCTAGTCCGGGACAGGGGGGTACTGAAGCTTTCTTT.